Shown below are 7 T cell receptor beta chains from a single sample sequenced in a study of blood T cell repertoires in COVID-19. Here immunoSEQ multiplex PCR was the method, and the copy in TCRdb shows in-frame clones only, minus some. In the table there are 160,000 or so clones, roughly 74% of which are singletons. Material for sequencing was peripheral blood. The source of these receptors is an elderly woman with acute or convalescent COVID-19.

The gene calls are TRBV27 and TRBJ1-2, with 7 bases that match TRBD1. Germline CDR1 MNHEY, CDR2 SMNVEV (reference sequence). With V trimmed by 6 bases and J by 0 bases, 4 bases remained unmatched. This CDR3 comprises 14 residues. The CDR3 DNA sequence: TGTGCCAGCAGATTTCAGGGGGCTAACTATGGCTACACCTTC. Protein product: CASRFQGANYGYTF.

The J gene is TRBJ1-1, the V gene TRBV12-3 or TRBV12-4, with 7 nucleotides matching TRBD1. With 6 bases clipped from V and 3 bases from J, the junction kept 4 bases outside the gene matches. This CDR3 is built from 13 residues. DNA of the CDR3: TGTGCCAGCAGGGCAGGGGGTCACACTGAAGCTTTCTTT. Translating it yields CASRAGGHTEAFF.

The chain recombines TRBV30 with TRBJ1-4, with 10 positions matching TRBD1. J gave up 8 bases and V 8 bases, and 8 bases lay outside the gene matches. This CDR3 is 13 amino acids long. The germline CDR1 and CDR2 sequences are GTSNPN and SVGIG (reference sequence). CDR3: CARRTGGEEKLFF. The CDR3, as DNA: TGTGCCAGACGGACAGGGGGTGAGGAAAAACTGTTTTTT.

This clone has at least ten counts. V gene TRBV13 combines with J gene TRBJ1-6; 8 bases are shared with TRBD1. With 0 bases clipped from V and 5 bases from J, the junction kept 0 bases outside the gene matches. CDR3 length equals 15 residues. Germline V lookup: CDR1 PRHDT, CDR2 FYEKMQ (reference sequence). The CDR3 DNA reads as TGTGCCAGCAGCTTAGGGGACAGGGATAATTCACCCCTCCACTTT. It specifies CASSLGDRDNSPLHF. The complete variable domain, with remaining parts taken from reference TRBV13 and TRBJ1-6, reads AAGVIQSPRHLIKEKRETATLKCYPIPRHDTVYWYQQGPGQDPQFLISFYEKMQSDKGSIPDRFSAQQFSDYHSELNMSSLELGDSALYFCASSLGDRDNSPLHFGNGTRLTVT.

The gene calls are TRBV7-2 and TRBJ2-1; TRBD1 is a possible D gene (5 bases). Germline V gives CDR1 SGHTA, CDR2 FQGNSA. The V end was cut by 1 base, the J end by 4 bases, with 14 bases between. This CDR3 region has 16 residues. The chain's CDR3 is CASSLVQGWDYNEQFF. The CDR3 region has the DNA TGTGCCAGCAGCTTAGTGCAGGGTTGGGATTACAATGAGCAGTTCTTC.

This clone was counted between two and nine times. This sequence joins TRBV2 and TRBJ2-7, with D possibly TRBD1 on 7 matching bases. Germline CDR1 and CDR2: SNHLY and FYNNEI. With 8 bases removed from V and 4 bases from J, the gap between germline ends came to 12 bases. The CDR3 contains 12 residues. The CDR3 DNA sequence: TGTGCCAGCGGGGGGACAGTTTACGAGCAGTACTTC. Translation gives CASGGTVYEQYF.

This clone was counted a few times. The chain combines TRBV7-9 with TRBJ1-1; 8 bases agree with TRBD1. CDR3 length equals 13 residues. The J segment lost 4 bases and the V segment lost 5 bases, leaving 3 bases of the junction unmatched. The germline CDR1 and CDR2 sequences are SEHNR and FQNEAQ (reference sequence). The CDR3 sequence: CASSATGGTEAFF. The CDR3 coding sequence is TGTGCCAGCAGCGCCACAGGGGGCACTGAAGCTTTCTTT.